A selection of T cell receptor beta chains follows, all from one sample in a study of PD-1 blockade in classical Hodgkin lymphoma. Profiling relied on immunoSEQ multiplex PCR, and the TCRdb table lists in-frame clones only, not all of them. The table lists about 25,000 clones, roughly 80% of them singletons. This specimen was CD4+ T cells from blood, taken before the fourth cycle of nivolumab. The receptors were sampled from a human donor with classical Hodgkin lymphoma. The CDR3 runs from the conserved cysteine through the conserved F or W.

CDR3 length	V gene	J gene	CDR3 protein
14	TRBV9	TRBJ1-3	CASSVDISGNTIYF
14	TRBV5-1	.	CASSSLVHGAEQYF
15	TRBV5-1	TRBJ2-5	CASSIVAGVQETQYF
16	TRBV9	TRBJ2-5	CASSVGTSGDQETQYF
14	TRBV29-1	TRBJ1-5	CSVRGQGADQPQHF
14	TRBV5-1	TRBJ2-7	CASSIQEGTYEQYF
15	TRBV5-1	TRBJ1-5	CASSLAAGGEQPQHF
14	TRBV7-9	TRBJ2-7	CASSLRAGAHEQYF
13	TRBV11-1	TRBJ2-1	CASGQGTYNEQFF
15	TRBV5-1	TRBJ2-7	CASSLEAGKTYEQYF
14	TRBV19	TRBJ1-5	CASSMWGEGQPQHF
15	TRBV9	TRBJ2-5	CASSARTGGWETQYF
14	TRBV2	TRBJ1-1	CASSPEIMNTEAFF
15	TRBV7-5	TRBJ2-7	CVRSLVVQVSYEQYF
17	TRBV28	TRBJ1-5	CASSLGTGEFSNQPQHF
15	TRBV11-3	TRBJ2-2	CASSPRGTNTGELFF
14	TRBV7-9	TRBJ2-1	CASSLQASPDEQFF
12	TRBV11-2	TRBJ1-1	CASSPGGTEAFF
15	TRBV11-2	TRBJ2-2	CASSRQTGGAGELFF
16	TRBV7-6	TRBJ1-3	CASSLEGVDSGNTIYF
13	TRBV6-1	TRBJ1-5	CASSEAYDRPQHF
13	TRBV19	TRBJ1-1	CASSRTGRTEAFF
11	TRBV18	TRBJ1-1	CASSPLAGAFF
13	TRBV2	TRBJ1-4	CASRGVNNEKLFF
12	TRBV18	TRBJ1-1	CASSLGQTEAFF
17	TRBV4-3	TRBJ1-2	CASSQDFTGASRFGYTF
13	TRBV6-6	TRBJ1-6	CASKGGYNSPLHF
14	TRBV7-2	TRBJ1-5	CASSLEQGAQPQHF
15	TRBV19	TRBJ2-7	CASSIVKGQGYEQYF
15	TRBV27	TRBJ1-2	CASRERYGTPLGYTF
13	TRBV6-5	TRBJ2-1	CASSRNGDNEQFF
16	TRBV4-2	TRBJ2-1	CASSQAGGDSYNEQFF
15	TRBV5-4	TRBJ1-2	CASSLNRDRVGGYTF
14	TRBV30	TRBJ1-2	CAWSVLMGAGGYTF
12	TRBV30	TRBJ2-5	CAWSVRGETQYF
18	TRBV4-2	TRBJ2-6	CASSQVGTVYSGANVLTF
16	TRBV5-1	TRBJ2-3	CASSLNPGQGTDTQYF
15	TRBV7-9	TRBJ1-5	CASSLGGPGEQPQHF
15	TRBV19	TRBJ1-4	CASSIMGQGHEKLFF
13	TRBV9	TRBJ2-3	CASSYRSTDTQYF
15	TRBV6-5	TRBJ1-2	CASSYSVGGGYGYTF
16	TRBV19	TRBJ1-5	CASSNGGWVRNQPQHF
12	TRBV19	TRBJ2-5	CASSTSSETQYF
14	TRBV19	TRBJ2-7	CASSPGQGVLGQYF
11	TRBV18	TRBJ1-1	CASSRGTGAFF
12	TRBV29-1	TRBJ1-1	CSVSVVNTEAFF
13	TRBV27	TRBJ1-2	CASSKQGGYGYTF
13	TRBV19	TRBJ2-5	CASSIGSQETQYF
14	TRBV19	TRBJ1-1	CASSIQASYTEAFF
12	TRBV6-1	TRBJ2-1	CASSEYRVEQFF
12	TRBV11-1	TRBJ1-2	CASSSLDYGYTF
16	TRBV15	TRBJ1-1	CATSPKYMAGETEAFF
13	TRBV12-5	TRBJ1-1	CASNREGDTEAFF
12	TRBV5-1	TRBJ2-3	CASTRGTDTQYF
13	TRBV7-3	TRBJ2-1	CASSTGVYNEQFF
17	TRBV5-1	TRBJ2-1	CASSGSSGGASYNEQFF
16	TRBV15	TRBJ1-5	CATSRARGGSNQPQHF
13	TRBV5-1	TRBJ1-1	CASSPDGNTEAFF
13	TRBV7-8	TRBJ1-2	CASSPHETNGYTF